Many counts were recorded for the clone carrying this T cell receptor beta chain. The data were taken from a study of T-cell reconstitution after alpha-beta-depleted transplantation in children. A TCRbeta library incorporating unique molecular identifiers was prepared. Via MiXCR, TCRdb re-called the PCR reads, giving one row per CDR3 protein. The table includes 580,000 or so distinct CDR3 sequences, 20% to 25% detected once. The specimen comprised PBMCs, mostly from graft donor cells, sampled 360 days after TCRalphabeta/CD19-depleted stem cell transplant. This receptor was obtained from a boy younger than two who had a stem cell transplant for acute myeloid leukemia, so the T cells may come from the graft donor.

As DNA, the CDR3 is TGCAGTGCTAGAGATCTTTACAATGAGCAGTTCTTC. As protein: CSARDLYNEQFF. This chain uses TRBV20-1 with TRBJ2-1; no firm D call. The germline gives CDR1 DFQATT, CDR2 SNEGSKA (reference sequence). CDR3 length: 12 residues. Trimming removed 0 bases from V and 4 bases from J, with 4 bases in between.